This paragraph covers one T cell receptor (beta chain) sequence. Generated by immunoSEQ multiplex PCR, the TCRdb table keeps only in-frame clones and is missing some. The sample lists 60,000 to 75,000 clones, 92% seen once, with about 1.4% in the top ten. This record belongs to a study of T cell changes during pregnancy in multiple sclerosis. The V gene's germline CDR1 is SGHDN and CDR2 FVKESK. The CDR3 totals 13 residues. V gave up 2 bases and J gave up 8 bases, with 10 bases separating them. This chain connects TRBV14 to TRBJ2-1, with D unresolved. The TCR was taken from a female donor in good health, enrolled as a control in a pregnancy study. The starting material was peripheral blood, obtained in the second trimester of pregnancy. The CDR3 spells CASSQLLAHEQFF. DNA for the CDR3: TGTGCCAGCAGCCAACTACTCGCCCATGAGCAGTTCTTC.